These T cell receptor beta chains were read from a single sample in a study of human T cells and chemical hapten exposure. TCRdb called the RACE reads again in MiXCR, with one record for every CDR3 protein. The data contain approximately 34,000 distinct CDR3 sequences, approximately 5.5% of them singletons. The material sequenced was whole blood. Receptors originate from a human donor in good health. Some clones in this sample may be carry-over from other donors' samples. The CDR3 runs from the conserved cysteine through the conserved F or W. The order of the fields is D gene, clone size, J gene, V gene, CDR3 DNA, CDR3 protein. A D gene is named only where the DNA matches it firmly. Size tells how often a clone was seen (once, few, many) or the class of an expanded clone, and some rows leave it out.

d_call: TRBD1
clone_size: .
j_call: TRBJ1-4
v_call: TRBV2
cdr3_nt: TGTGCCAGCAGCGCGAGGGACAGGGCGGAAAAACTGTTTTTT
cdr3_aa: CASSARDRAEKLFF

d_call: TRBD1
clone_size: many
j_call: TRBJ2-6
v_call: TRBV28
cdr3_nt: TGTGCCAGCAGTTCCCGGGACAGGGTCTCTGGGGCCAACGTCCTGACTTTC
cdr3_aa: CASSSRDRVSGANVLTF

d_call: TRBD1
clone_size: .
j_call: TRBJ1-1
v_call: TRBV14
cdr3_nt: TGTGCCAGCACCCCGGGACAGGGCATTGAAGCTTTCTTT
cdr3_aa: CASTPGQGIEAFF

d_call: .
clone_size: few
j_call: TRBJ1-1
v_call: TRBV12-3/TRBV12-4
cdr3_nt: TGTGCCAGCAGCCAGGTGCCCAACGACCTCAAAGCTTTCTTT
cdr3_aa: CASSQVPNDLKAFF

d_call: TRBD1
clone_size: many
j_call: TRBJ1-5
v_call: TRBV3-1
cdr3_nt: TGTGCCAGCAGCCAAGAGGGACAGAGCAATCAGCCCCAGCATTTT
cdr3_aa: CASSQEGQSNQPQHF

d_call: .
clone_size: .
j_call: TRBJ2-3
v_call: TRBV23-1
cdr3_nt: TGCGCCAGCAGTCAAAACAGCACAGATACGCAGTATTTT
cdr3_aa: CASSQNSTDTQYF

d_call: TRBD1
clone_size: many
j_call: TRBJ2-7
v_call: TRBV29-1
cdr3_nt: TGCAGCGTAGGAGGACAGGGCGGCTACGAGCAGTACTTC
cdr3_aa: CSVGGQGGYEQYF

d_call: .
clone_size: many
j_call: TRBJ1-1
v_call: TRBV3-1
cdr3_nt: TGTGCCAGCAGTCTTTTCCCCAGCCCGATCTCGAACACTGAAGCTTTCTTT
cdr3_aa: CASSLFPSPISNTEAFF

d_call: TRBD2
clone_size: medium-sized
j_call: TRBJ2-3
v_call: TRBV7-2
cdr3_nt: TGTGCCAGCAGCTTATCCCCGACTAGCGGGAGCGCAGATACGCAGTATTTT
cdr3_aa: CASSLSPTSGSADTQYF

d_call: .
clone_size: many
j_call: TRBJ2-3
v_call: TRBV4-3
cdr3_nt: TGCGCCAGCAGCCCCAGCTGGGGCAGGACAGATACGCAGTATTTT
cdr3_aa: CASSPSWGRTDTQYF

d_call: .
clone_size: many
j_call: TRBJ2-7
v_call: TRBV28
cdr3_nt: TGTGCCAGCGTTGCCGGGACGGCCGTGGAGCAGTACTTC
cdr3_aa: CASVAGTAVEQYF

d_call: .
clone_size: few
j_call: TRBJ1-3
v_call: TRBV29-1
cdr3_nt: TGCAGCGTTCCGACAGGAAACACCATATATTTT
cdr3_aa: CSVPTGNTIYF

d_call: .
clone_size: .
j_call: TRBJ1-1
v_call: TRBV3-1
cdr3_nt: TGTGCCAGCAGCCCTCCCGGGACAACGAACACTGAAGCTTTCTTT
cdr3_aa: CASSPPGTTNTEAFF

d_call: .
clone_size: many
j_call: TRBJ2-2
v_call: TRBV18
cdr3_nt: TGTGCCAGCTCACCACCGTCTGGCAGGGCCGACACCGGGGAGCTGTTTTTT
cdr3_aa: CASSPPSGRADTGELFF

d_call: .
clone_size: .
j_call: TRBJ2-7
v_call: TRBV20-1
cdr3_nt: TGCAGTGCTAGAGAAAGCAGCGACTCCTACGAGCAGTACTTC
cdr3_aa: CSARESSDSYEQYF

d_call: TRBD1
clone_size: .
j_call: TRBJ1-4
v_call: TRBV14
cdr3_nt: TGTGCCAGCAGCCAAGACCCCCGCCAGACAGGGGTGAATGAAAAACTGTTTTTT
cdr3_aa: CASSQDPRQTGVNEKLFF

d_call: .
clone_size: .
j_call: TRBJ1-5
v_call: TRBV6-5
cdr3_nt: TGTGCCAGCAGCCTCAGGGCCAGCCAGCCCCAGCATTTT
cdr3_aa: CASSLRASQPQHF

d_call: .
clone_size: few
j_call: TRBJ2-3
v_call: TRBV7-2
cdr3_nt: TGTGCCAGCAGCTTAGTGGGCGCGGGGAATAGTAGAGTCACAGATACGCAGTATTTT
cdr3_aa: CASSLVGAGNSRVTDTQYF

d_call: .
clone_size: many
j_call: TRBJ1-4
v_call: TRBV20-1
cdr3_nt: TGCAGTGCTAGAGAGATACAGGGCCTTAATGAAAAACTGTTTTTT
cdr3_aa: CSAREIQGLNEKLFF

d_call: .
clone_size: many
j_call: TRBJ2-1
v_call: TRBV20-1
cdr3_nt: TGCAGTGCTGATGCGCAGCGGGGACAATGGGGTGAGCAGTTCTTC
cdr3_aa: CSADAQRGQWGEQFF

d_call: TRBD1
clone_size: many
j_call: TRBJ1-2
v_call: TRBV27
cdr3_nt: TGTGCCAGCAGTACAGGGGTCTTGGGTGGCTACACCTTC
cdr3_aa: CASSTGVLGGYTF

d_call: .
clone_size: .
j_call: TRBJ2-7
v_call: TRBV12-3/TRBV12-4
cdr3_nt: TGTGCCAGCAGTTTAGACGCCTACAGGGAGGGGAGCTACGAGCAGTACTTC
cdr3_aa: CASSLDAYREGSYEQYF

d_call: TRBD1
clone_size: many
j_call: TRBJ1-3
v_call: TRBV29-1
cdr3_nt: TGCAGCGTGACAGGGGAATACTCTGGAAACACCATATATTTT
cdr3_aa: CSVTGEYSGNTIYF

d_call: .
clone_size: medium-sized
j_call: TRBJ1-2
v_call: TRBV5-1
cdr3_nt: TGCGCCAGCAGCTTGGAATCCCCTAACTATGGCTACACCTTC
cdr3_aa: CASSLESPNYGYTF

d_call: .
clone_size: many
j_call: TRBJ1-1
v_call: TRBV5-5
cdr3_nt: TGTGCCAGCAGCTTGTTAGCGGAGGGGACTGAAGCTTTCTTT
cdr3_aa: CASSLLAEGTEAFF

d_call: TRBD2
clone_size: .
j_call: TRBJ2-1
v_call: TRBV19
cdr3_nt: TGTGCCAGTAGTATCAGCCTAGCGGGATCCTACAATGAGCAGTTCTTC
cdr3_aa: CASSISLAGSYNEQFF

d_call: TRBD2
clone_size: medium-sized
j_call: TRBJ2-1
v_call: TRBV6-5
cdr3_nt: TGTGCCAGCAACCGGGGGGAAGTTGGGGAGCAGTTCTTC
cdr3_aa: CASNRGEVGEQFF

d_call: .
clone_size: many
j_call: TRBJ2-7
v_call: TRBV25-1
cdr3_nt: TGTGCCAGCAGTGAATCGGGCTACTTCTACGAGCAGTACTTC
cdr3_aa: CASSESGYFYEQYF

d_call: TRBD2
clone_size: .
j_call: TRBJ2-1
v_call: TRBV27
cdr3_nt: TGTGCCAGCAGTCCCTCAGCGGGGACCTACAATGAGCAGTTCTTC
cdr3_aa: CASSPSAGTYNEQFF

d_call: .
clone_size: .
j_call: TRBJ1-6
v_call: TRBV30
cdr3_nt: TGTGCCTGGATGGGCAGGGGACTCTATAATTCACCCCTCCACTTT
cdr3_aa: CAWMGRGLYNSPLHF

d_call: .
clone_size: many
j_call: TRBJ2-5
v_call: TRBV2
cdr3_nt: TGTGCCAGCAGCGGGGGAGCTAGCGAACAAGAGACCCAGTACTTC
cdr3_aa: CASSGGASEQETQYF

d_call: .
clone_size: many
j_call: TRBJ2-3
v_call: TRBV19
cdr3_nt: TGTGCCAGTAGTATAACGGGCGATGATACGCAGTATTTT
cdr3_aa: CASSITGDDTQYF

d_call: .
clone_size: few
j_call: TRBJ1-2
v_call: TRBV7-2
cdr3_nt: TGTGCCAGCATCTCAGGACGGGTAGCTAACTATGGCTACACCTTC
cdr3_aa: CASISGRVANYGYTF

d_call: .
clone_size: many
j_call: TRBJ2-1
v_call: TRBV12-3/TRBV12-4
cdr3_nt: TGTGCCAGCAGTTGGGCGGGGGCAAGGACTAGCAATGAGCAGTTCTTC
cdr3_aa: CASSWAGARTSNEQFF

d_call: .
clone_size: many
j_call: TRBJ2-6
v_call: TRBV5-6
cdr3_nt: TGTGCCAGCAGCTTGGAGGCCGCGAGCTCTGGGGCCAACGTCCTGACTTTC
cdr3_aa: CASSLEAASSGANVLTF

d_call: .
clone_size: .
j_call: TRBJ1-5
v_call: TRBV4-3
cdr3_nt: TGCGCCAGCAGCCAAGATAGTACTGGATTCCAGCCCCAGCATTTT
cdr3_aa: CASSQDSTGFQPQHF

d_call: TRBD2
clone_size: .
j_call: TRBJ2-3
v_call: TRBV5-4
cdr3_nt: TGTGCCAGCAGCTTGGTCGGGACTAGCCTACGGGATACGCAGTATTTT
cdr3_aa: CASSLVGTSLRDTQYF

d_call: .
clone_size: many
j_call: TRBJ2-2
v_call: TRBV3-1
cdr3_nt: TGTGCCAGCAGCCCCCGGGGTGGCACCGGGGAGCTGTTTTTT
cdr3_aa: CASSPRGGTGELFF

d_call: .
clone_size: .
j_call: TRBJ1-3
v_call: TRBV30
cdr3_nt: TGTGCCTGGAGTCAAGGGTCGGGAAACACCATATATTTT
cdr3_aa: CAWSQGSGNTIYF

d_call: .
clone_size: .
j_call: TRBJ1-6
v_call: TRBV5-4
cdr3_nt: TGTGCCAGCAGCTTGGCCCGGGACGGTTCCGATTCACCCCTCCACTTT
cdr3_aa: CASSLARDGSDSPLHF

d_call: TRBD1
clone_size: .
j_call: TRBJ1-1
v_call: TRBV4-3
cdr3_nt: TGCGCCAGCACCTCGGGACAGGGGGCTATCACTGAAGCTTTCTTT
cdr3_aa: CASTSGQGAITEAFF

d_call: .
clone_size: many
j_call: TRBJ1-1
v_call: TRBV6-1
cdr3_nt: TGTGCCAGCAGTGAAGCGCAGGGTTACACTGAAGCTTTCTTT
cdr3_aa: CASSEAQGYTEAFF

d_call: .
clone_size: many
j_call: TRBJ2-5
v_call: TRBV12-3/TRBV12-4
cdr3_nt: TGTGCCAGCAGTTTGGGAACAGGCCAAGAGACCCAGTACTTC
cdr3_aa: CASSLGTGQETQYF

d_call: .
clone_size: many
j_call: TRBJ1-2
v_call: TRBV7-9
cdr3_nt: TGTGCCCCCCCGCGATCCTATGGCTACACCTTC
cdr3_aa: CAPPRSYGYTF

d_call: .
clone_size: few
j_call: TRBJ2-3
v_call: TRBV11-2
cdr3_nt: TGTGTCAGCAGCTTAACACGAGGCCCACATACGCAGTATTTT
cdr3_aa: CVSSLTRGPHTQYF

d_call: .
clone_size: few
j_call: TRBJ1-6
v_call: TRBV2
cdr3_nt: TGTGCCAGCAGTGAAAAGGGGCCTTTCTCCCTCCACTTT
cdr3_aa: CASSEKGPFSLHF

d_call: TRBD1
clone_size: few
j_call: TRBJ1-1
v_call: TRBV5-4
cdr3_nt: TGTGCCAGCAGCTTGGGCGGGACAGGGAACACTGAAGCTTTCTTT
cdr3_aa: CASSLGGTGNTEAFF

d_call: .
clone_size: many
j_call: TRBJ1-1
v_call: TRBV12-2
cdr3_nt: TGTGCAAGTCGCTTACCTGGGGAAACGAACACTGAAGCTTTCTTT
cdr3_aa: CASRLPGETNTEAFF

d_call: .
clone_size: medium-sized
j_call: TRBJ2-7
v_call: TRBV12-3/TRBV12-4
cdr3_nt: TGTGCCAGCAGTTTATCGGGCAGTGTCCGCGAGCAGTACTTC
cdr3_aa: CASSLSGSVREQYF

d_call: .
clone_size: many
j_call: TRBJ1-6
v_call: TRBV27
cdr3_nt: TGTGCCAGCAGCCCCGGACAGATTAATTCACCCCTCCACTTT
cdr3_aa: CASSPGQINSPLHF

d_call: TRBD1
clone_size: many
j_call: TRBJ2-2
v_call: TRBV7-2
cdr3_nt: TGTGCCAGCAGCCTGGACAGGGGCACCGGGGAGCTGTTTTTT
cdr3_aa: CASSLDRGTGELFF

d_call: .
clone_size: many
j_call: TRBJ1-3
v_call: TRBV20-1
cdr3_nt: TGCAGTGCTAGAGATCACACCTCTGGAAACACCATATATTTT
cdr3_aa: CSARDHTSGNTIYF

d_call: .
clone_size: many
j_call: TRBJ1-1
v_call: TRBV18
cdr3_nt: TGTGCCAGCTCACCAACACAGCAAGCCCCTGAAGCTTTCTTT
cdr3_aa: CASSPTQQAPEAFF

d_call: .
clone_size: .
j_call: TRBJ1-1
v_call: TRBV7-9
cdr3_nt: TGTGCCAGCAGCTTGTATTCCTCCGGGCAGGGCGGGAAAGCTTTCTTT
cdr3_aa: CASSLYSSGQGGKAFF

d_call: .
clone_size: many
j_call: TRBJ1-1
v_call: TRBV2
cdr3_nt: TGTGCCATCAGGAGCGACACTGAAGCTTTCTTT
cdr3_aa: CAIRSDTEAFF